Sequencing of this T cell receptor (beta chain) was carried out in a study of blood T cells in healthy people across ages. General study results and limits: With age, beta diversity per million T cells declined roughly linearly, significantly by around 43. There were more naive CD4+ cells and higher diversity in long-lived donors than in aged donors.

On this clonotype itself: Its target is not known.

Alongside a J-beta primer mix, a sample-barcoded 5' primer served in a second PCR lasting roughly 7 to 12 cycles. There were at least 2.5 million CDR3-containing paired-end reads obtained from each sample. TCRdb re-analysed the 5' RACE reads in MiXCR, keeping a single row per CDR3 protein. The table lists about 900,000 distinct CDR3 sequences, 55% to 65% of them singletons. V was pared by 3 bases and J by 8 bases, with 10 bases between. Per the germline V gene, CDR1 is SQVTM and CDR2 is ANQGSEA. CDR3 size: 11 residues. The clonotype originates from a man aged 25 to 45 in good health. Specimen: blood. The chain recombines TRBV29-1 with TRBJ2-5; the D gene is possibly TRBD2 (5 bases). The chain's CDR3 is CSVEEPGTQYF. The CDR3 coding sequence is TGCAGCGTTGAGGAGCCGGGAACCCAGTACTTC.